The source of this TCR beta chain is a study of tissue T cells after allogeneic stem cell transplantation. A remark on this clone: The genes and germline here are from mouse. The CDR3 end is not reached by the read, which stops 1 residue before it; the germline J gene fills it in.

TCRbeta CDR3 was sequenced at survey depth with template counts. The protocol was immunoSEQ multiplex PCR, while the TCRdb copy is restricted to in-frame clones and leaves out a portion. The table shows approximately 2,000 clones, with about 50% occurring only once. The sample's time point: mouse harvest day 14 after allogeneic transplant. The graft held 10^6 splenic CD5+ T cells and 10^7 T-cell-depleted bone marrow cells. Germline V gives CDR1 KGHPV, CDR2 FQNQEV (reference sequence). The CDR3 runs 13 residues. Trimming took off 6 bases at V and 2 bases at J, with 8 bases between the two ends. The source is a female BALB/c mouse given C57BL/6 T cells with graft-versus-host disease after an allogeneic hematopoietic cell transplant. The chain carries TRBV26 and TRBJ1-3; the D gene is possibly TRBD1 (6 bases). Sequenced input: gut tissue. CDR3: CASRGAPGNTLYF. The DNA read from the CDR3 is TGTGCCAGCAGGGGGGCGCCTGGAAATACGCTCTAT.